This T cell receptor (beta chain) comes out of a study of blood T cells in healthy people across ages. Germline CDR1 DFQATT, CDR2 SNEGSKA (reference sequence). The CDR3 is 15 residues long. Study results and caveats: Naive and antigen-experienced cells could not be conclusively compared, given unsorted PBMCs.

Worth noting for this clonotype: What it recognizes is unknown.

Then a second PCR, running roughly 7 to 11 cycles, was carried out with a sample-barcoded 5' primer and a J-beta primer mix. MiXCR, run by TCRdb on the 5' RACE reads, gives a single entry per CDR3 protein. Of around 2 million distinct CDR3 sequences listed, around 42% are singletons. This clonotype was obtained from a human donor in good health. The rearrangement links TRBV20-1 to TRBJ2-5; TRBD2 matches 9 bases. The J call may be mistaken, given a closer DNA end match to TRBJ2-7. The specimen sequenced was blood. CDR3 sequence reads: CSARDVCGGDYEQYF. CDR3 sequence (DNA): TGCAGTGCTAGAGATGTTTGCGGGGGGGACTACGAGCAGTACTTC.